The present entry profiles one T cell receptor (beta chain) with its context. Its target is unknown. The record originates from a study of shared clonotypes between healthy human individuals. Study-wide results and limits: Compared with memory subsets, naive subsets generally had larger estimated richness. Clonotypes that were shared across a handful of donors made up roughly 5.2% of naive CD4 clonotypes.

Libraries were prepared by immunoSEQ multiplex PCR; TCRdb keeps only in-frame clonotypes and omits some of them. Counted here are about 2.4 million clones, approximately 92% occurring once; the ten biggest clones make up around 0.14%. CDR3 size: 11 residues. Germline loops: CDR1 SNHLY, CDR2 FYNNEI. V lost 6 bases and J 7 bases, leaving 9 bases between the germline ends. CD4+ cells yielded CD45RA+ naive and CD45RA-negative memory subsets. The receptor's source is a man younger than 30 in good health. J is TRBJ1-1 and V is TRBV2, with unresolved D. The sequenced sample was naive CD4+ T cells sorted from blood. Subset denoted: CD45RA+ positively selected. CDR3 nucleotides: TGTGCCAGCAGCACGTCTTATGAAGCTTTCTTT. Its protein product is CASSTSYEAFF.